This TCR beta chain came from a study of OX40 agonist ivuxolimab in advanced cancers. Concerning the study at large: Ivuxolimab, which targeted the costimulatory receptor OX40 (CD134), was an agonistic, fully human IgG2 monoclonal antibody. Of the roughly 52 dose-escalation patients, hepatocellular carcinoma was present in 19, melanoma in approximately 15, renal cell carcinoma in 9 and head and neck cancer in 9. The paper reports the monotherapy dose-escalation portion (N of about 50 patients) of the phase I ivuxolimab trial. Intravenous ivuxolimab was administered to patients every 2 weeks at six dose levels: 0.01, 0.1, 0.3, 1.5, 3 and 10 mg/kg. The purpose of peripheral TCRbeta sequencing was to test whether ivuxolimab changed TCR sequence diversity and led to clonal T-cell expansion. The dose-escalation cohort was 82.7% male with a mean age of about 60 years, ranging from roughly 20 to 80. Partial responses were achieved by three dose-escalation patients, of whom one had hepatocellular carcinoma and two had cutaneous melanoma. Prior anti-PD-1, anti-PD-L1 or anti-CTLA-4 therapy was permitted, and 35% to 40% of dose-escalation patients had received checkpoint inhibitors. Results and caveats for the whole study, not just this receptor: In the 0.1-3.0 mg/kg groups, partial responders were among the patients with the lowest normalized peripheral clonal expansion, particularly in CD8+ T cells. Low levels of normalized T-cell clonal expansion were also seen in some patients who did not respond. At doses from 0.1 to 3.0 mg/kg, clonal expansion was seen in both CD4+ and CD8+ blood T cells between baseline and week 6. After ivuxolimab, expanded clones were on average more numerous among CD8+ T cells than among CD4+ T cells. The antigen specificity of the peripheral T cells that underwent clonal expansion was not determined.

For sequencing of the TCRbeta CDR3 region, genomic DNA was extracted from the sorted cells. TCRbeta CDR3 regions were sequenced using the immunoSEQ Assay. This is the immuneACCESS table as TCRdb keeps it, with only in-frame sequences that have V and J called. A part of the clones is gone; compared with another copy, unresolved V genes explain less than half, and the rest is unexplained. The sample table records some 100,000 clones; roughly 80% of these occur just once. 0.95% to 1.3% of the sample goes to the ten largest clones. The trial excluded patients who had a history of autoimmune disease or who were on systemic immunosuppression. Peripheral blood for TCR sequencing was drawn from every dose cohort at baseline, at cycle 4 day 1 and at cycle 7 day 1. Samples came from an open-label, multicenter, first-in-human phase I dose-escalation trial of ivuxolimab. The trial enrolled adults with locally advanced or metastatic head and neck squamous cell, hepatocellular, melanoma or renal cell carcinoma. Before TCR sequencing, CD4+ and CD8+ T cells were separately sorted from peripheral blood.

A word on this clone: Its target antigen remains unknown. The sample holds no much larger clone one base away, and base qualities are not on file.

This receptor was obtained from an adult with an advanced solid tumor such as melanoma, head and neck, liver or kidney cancer. The source was CD4+ or CD8+ T cells sorted from blood, collected in a trial of the OX40 agonist ivuxolimab.

For the CDR3, the sequence is CATRYGAENTEAFF. The DNA reads TGTGCCACCCGATACGGGGCGGAAAACACTGAAGCTTTCTTT. The chain uses TRBV6-6 and TRBJ1-1, with TRBD1 tentatively as D gene (5 bases match). V loses 10 bases, J loses 2 bases, and the germline ends lie 17 bases apart. CDR1 MNHNY and CDR2 SVGAGI were looked up in the germline V gene (reference sequence). From cysteine to phenylalanine, the CDR3 is 14 amino acids long. The only DNA kept is the CDR3, 42 bases in frame from the first base.